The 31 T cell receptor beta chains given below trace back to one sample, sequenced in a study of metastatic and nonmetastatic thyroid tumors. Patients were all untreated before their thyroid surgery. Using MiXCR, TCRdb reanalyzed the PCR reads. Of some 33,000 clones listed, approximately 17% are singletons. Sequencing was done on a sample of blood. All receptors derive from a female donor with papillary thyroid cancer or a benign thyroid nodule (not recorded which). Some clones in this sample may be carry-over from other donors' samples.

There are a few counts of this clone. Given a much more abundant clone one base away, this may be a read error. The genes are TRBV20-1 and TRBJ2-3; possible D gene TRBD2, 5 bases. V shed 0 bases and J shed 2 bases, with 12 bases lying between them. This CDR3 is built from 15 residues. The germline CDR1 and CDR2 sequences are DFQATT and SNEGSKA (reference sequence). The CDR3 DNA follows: TGCAGTGCTAGAGATCCACAGCGGCTCACAGATACGCAGTATTTT. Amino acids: CSARDPQRLTDTQYF.

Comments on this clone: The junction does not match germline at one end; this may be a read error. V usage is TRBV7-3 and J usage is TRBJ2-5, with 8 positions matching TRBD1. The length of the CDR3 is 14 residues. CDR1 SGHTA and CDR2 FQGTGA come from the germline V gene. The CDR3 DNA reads TGTGCCAGCAGTGGGACAGGTGGAGGAGAGACCCATTACTTC. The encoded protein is CASSGTGGGETHYF.

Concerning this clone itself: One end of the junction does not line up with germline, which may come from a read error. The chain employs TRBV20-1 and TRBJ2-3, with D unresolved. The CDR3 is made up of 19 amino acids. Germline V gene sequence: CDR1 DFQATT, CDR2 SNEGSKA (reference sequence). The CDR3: CSAVPNRPHGGAITDTQYF. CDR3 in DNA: TGCAGTGCTGTCCCCAACCGCCCACATGGCGGTGCTATCACAGATACGCAGTATTTC.

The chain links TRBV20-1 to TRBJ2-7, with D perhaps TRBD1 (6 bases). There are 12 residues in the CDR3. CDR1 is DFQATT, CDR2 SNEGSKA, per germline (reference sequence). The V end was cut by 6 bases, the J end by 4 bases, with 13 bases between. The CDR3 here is CSARDIRYEQYF. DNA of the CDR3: TGCAGTGCCAGGGACATACGTTACGAGCAGTACTTC.

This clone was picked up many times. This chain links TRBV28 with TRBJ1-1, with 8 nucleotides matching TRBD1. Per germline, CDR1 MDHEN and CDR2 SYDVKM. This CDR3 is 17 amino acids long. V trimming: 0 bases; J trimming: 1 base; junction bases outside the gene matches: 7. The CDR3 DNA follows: TGTGCCAGCAGTTTATGGGGACAGGTCATGGAGAACACTGAAGCTTTCTTT. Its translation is CASSLWGQVMENTEAFF. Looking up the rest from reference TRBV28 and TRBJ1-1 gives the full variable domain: DVKVTQSSRYLVKRTGEKVFLECVQDMDHENMFWYRQDPGLGLRLIYFSYDVKMKEKGDIPEGYSVSREKKERFSLILESASTNQTSMYLCASSLWGQVMENTEAFFGQGTRLTVV.

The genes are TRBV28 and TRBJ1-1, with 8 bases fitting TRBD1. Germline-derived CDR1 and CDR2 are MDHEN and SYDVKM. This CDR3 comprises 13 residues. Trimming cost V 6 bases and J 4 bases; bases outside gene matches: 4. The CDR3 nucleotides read TGTGCCAGCAGGACCACAGGGGGCACTGAAGCTTTCTTT. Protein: CASRTTGGTEAFF.

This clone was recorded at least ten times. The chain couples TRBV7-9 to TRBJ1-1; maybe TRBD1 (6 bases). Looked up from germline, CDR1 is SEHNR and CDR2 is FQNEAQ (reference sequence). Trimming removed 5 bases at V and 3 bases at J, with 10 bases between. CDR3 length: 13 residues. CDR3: CASSRGQYTEAFF. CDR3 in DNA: TGTGCCAGCAGCCGAGGACAGTACACTGAAGCTTTCTTT.

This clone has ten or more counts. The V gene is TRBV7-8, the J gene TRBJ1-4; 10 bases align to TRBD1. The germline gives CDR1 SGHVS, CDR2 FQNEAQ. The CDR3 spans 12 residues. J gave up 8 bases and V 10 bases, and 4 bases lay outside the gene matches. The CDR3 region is CATGQGLEKLFF. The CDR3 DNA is TGTGCCACGGGACAGGGGTTGGAAAAACTGTTTTTT. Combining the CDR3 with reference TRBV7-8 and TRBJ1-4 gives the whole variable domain GAGVSQSPRYKVAKRGQDVALRCDPISGHVSLFWYQQALGQGPEFLTYFQNEAQLDKSGLPSDRFFAERPEGSVSTLKIQRTQQEDSAVYLCATGQGLEKLFFGSGTQLSVL.

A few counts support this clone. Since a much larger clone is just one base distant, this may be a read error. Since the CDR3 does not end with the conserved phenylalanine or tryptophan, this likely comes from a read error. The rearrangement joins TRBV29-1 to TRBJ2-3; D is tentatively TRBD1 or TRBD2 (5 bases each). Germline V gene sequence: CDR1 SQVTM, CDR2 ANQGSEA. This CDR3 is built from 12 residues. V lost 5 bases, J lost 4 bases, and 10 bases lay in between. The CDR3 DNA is TGCAGCGTTTCCAGGGACCCAGATACGCAGTATTTG. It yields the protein CSVSRDPDTQYL.

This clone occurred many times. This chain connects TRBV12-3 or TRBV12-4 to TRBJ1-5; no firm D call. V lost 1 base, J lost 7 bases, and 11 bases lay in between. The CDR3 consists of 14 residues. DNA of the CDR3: TGTGCCAGCAGTTTAGGGTCTGTTTCCCAGCCCCAGCATTTT. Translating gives CASSLGSVSQPQHF.

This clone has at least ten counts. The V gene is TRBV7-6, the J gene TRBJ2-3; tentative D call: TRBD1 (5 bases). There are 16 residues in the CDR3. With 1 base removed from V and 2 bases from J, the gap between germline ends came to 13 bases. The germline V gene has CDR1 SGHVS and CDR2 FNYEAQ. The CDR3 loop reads CASSLEFRGNTDTQYF. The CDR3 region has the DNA TGTGCCAGCAGCTTAGAGTTTAGGGGAAACACAGATACGCAGTATTTT.

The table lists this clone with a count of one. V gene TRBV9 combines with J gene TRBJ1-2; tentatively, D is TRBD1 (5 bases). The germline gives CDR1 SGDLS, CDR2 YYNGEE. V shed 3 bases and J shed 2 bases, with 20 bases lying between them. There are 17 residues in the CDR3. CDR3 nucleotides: TGTGCCAGCAGCGATAGTCCTTCTGTCGGGGCAAACTATGGCTACACCTTC. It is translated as CASSDSPSVGANYGYTF.

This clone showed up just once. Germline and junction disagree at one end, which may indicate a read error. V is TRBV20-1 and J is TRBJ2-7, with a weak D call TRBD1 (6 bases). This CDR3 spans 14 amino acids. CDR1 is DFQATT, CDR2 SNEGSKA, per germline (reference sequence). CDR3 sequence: CSARVIAGGYGQYF. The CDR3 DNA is TGCAGTGCTAGAGTGATAGCTGGGGGCTACGGGCAGTACTTC.

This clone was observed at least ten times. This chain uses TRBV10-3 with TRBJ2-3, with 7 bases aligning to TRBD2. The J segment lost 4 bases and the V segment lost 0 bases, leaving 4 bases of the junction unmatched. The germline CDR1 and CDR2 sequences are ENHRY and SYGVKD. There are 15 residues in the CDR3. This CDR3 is CAISESLAGSDTQYF. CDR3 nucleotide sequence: TGTGCCATCAGTGAGTCATTAGCGGGTTCAGATACGCAGTATTTT.

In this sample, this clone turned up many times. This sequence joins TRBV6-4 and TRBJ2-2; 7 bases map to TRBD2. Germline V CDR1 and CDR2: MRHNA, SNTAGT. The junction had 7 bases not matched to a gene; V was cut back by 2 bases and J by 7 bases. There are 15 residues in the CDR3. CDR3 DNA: TGTGCCAGCAGTGACCGCGGGGGTTCGTACGGGGAGCTGTTTTTT. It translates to CASSDRGGSYGELFF.

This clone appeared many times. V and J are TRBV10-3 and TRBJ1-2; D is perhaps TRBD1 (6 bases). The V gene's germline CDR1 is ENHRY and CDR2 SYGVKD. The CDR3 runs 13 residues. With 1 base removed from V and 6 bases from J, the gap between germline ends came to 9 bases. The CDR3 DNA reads TGTGCCATCAGTGAGTTGGGGGACAATGGCTACACCTTC. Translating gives CAISELGDNGYTF.

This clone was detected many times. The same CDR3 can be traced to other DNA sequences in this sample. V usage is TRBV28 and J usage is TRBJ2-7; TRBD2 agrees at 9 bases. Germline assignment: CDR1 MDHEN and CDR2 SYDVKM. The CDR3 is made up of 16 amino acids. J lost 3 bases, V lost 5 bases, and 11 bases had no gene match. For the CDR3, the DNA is TGTGCCAGCAGTCCCAACAGGGCTAGCGGGAACTACGAGCAGTACTTC. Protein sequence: CASSPNRASGNYEQYF.

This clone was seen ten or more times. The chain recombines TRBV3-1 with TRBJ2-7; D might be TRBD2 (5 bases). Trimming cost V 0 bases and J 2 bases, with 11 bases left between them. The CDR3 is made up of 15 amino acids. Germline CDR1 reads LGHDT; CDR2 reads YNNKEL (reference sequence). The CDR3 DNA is TGTGCCAGCAGCCAAGAGCTGGCGGGCACCTACGAGCAGTACTTC. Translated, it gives CASSQELAGTYEQYF.

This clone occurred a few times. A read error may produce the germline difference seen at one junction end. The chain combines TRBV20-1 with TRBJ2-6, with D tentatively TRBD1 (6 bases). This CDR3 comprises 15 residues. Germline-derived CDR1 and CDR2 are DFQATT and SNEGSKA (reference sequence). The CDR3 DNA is TGCAGTGCGACAGGATTTATCTCCGCGGCCAACGCCCTGACTTTC. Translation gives CSATGFISAANALTF.

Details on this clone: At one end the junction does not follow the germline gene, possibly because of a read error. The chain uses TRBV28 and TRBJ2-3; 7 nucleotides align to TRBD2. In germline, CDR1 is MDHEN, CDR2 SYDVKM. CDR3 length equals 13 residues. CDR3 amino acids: CASMVGRLDPQYF. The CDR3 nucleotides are TGTGCCAGCATGGTCGGGAGGTTAGATCCGCAGTATTTT.

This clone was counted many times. The DNA for the CDR3 is TGTGCCAGCAGCTTAGGCCCTAGCGGGGGTGTCGAGCAGTACTTC. Amino acid sequence: CASSLGPSGGVEQYF. The rearrangement uses TRBV7-2 and TRBJ2-7; 10 nucleotides line up with TRBD2. Germline values: CDR1 SGHTA, CDR2 FQGNSA. V lost 1 base and J lost 6; bases outside the gene matches: 6. The CDR3 is 15 amino acids.

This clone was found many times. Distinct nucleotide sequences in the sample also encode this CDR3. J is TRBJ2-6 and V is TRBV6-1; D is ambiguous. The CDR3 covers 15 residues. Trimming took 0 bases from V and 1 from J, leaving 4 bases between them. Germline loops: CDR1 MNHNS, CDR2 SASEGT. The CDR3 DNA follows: TGTGCCAGCAGTGAAGCGGGGTCTGGGGCCAACGTCCTGACTTTC. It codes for CASSEAGSGANVLTF.

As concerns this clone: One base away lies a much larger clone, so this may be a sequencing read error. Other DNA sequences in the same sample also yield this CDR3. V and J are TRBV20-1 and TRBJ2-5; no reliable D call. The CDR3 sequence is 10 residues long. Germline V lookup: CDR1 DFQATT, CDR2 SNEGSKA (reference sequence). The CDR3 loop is CSAELETQYF. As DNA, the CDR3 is TGCAGTGCTGAATTAGAGACACAGTACTTC.

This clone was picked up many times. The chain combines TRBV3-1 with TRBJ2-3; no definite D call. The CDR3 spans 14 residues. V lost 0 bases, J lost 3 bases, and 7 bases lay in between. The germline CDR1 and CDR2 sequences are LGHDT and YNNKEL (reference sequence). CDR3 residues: CASSQDWMTDTQYF. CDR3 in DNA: TGTGCCAGCAGCCAAGATTGGATGACAGATACGCAGTATTTT.

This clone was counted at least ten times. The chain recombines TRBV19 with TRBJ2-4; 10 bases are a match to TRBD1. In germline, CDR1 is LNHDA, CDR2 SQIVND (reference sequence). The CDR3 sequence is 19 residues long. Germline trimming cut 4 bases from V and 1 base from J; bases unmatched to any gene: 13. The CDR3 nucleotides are TGTGCCAGTAGTAGAAGCGGACAGGGGGAAATAGCGGCCAAAAACATTCAGTACTTC. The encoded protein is CASSRSGQGEIAAKNIQYF.

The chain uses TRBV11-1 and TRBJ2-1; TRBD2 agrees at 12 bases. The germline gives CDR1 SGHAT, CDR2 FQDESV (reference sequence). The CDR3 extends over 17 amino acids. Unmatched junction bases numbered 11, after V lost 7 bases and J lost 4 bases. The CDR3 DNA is TGTGCCAGCATCGGCTGTACTAGCGGGAGGATTTACAATGAGCAGTTCTTC. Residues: CASIGCTSGRIYNEQFF.

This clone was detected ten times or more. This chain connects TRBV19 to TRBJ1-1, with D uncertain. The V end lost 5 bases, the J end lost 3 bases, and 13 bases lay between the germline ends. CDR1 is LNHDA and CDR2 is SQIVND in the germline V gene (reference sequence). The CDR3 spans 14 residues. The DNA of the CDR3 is TGTGCCAGTAGTCAGAGCCTCGGGGACACTGAAGCTTTCTTT. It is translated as CASSQSLGDTEAFF.

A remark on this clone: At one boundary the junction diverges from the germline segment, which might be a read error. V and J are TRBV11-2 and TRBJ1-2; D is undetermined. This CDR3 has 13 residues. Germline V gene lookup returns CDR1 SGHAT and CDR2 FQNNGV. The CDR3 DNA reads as TGTGCAAGCAGCACAAACGGGGTGCAGGGCTACACCTTC. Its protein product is CASSTNGVQGYTF.

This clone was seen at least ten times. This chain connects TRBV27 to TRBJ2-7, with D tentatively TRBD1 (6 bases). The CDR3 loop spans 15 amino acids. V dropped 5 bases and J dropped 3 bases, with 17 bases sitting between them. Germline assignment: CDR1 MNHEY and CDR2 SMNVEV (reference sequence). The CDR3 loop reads CASSLTYDRLYEQYF. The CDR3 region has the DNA TGTGCCAGCAGTCTTACCTACGACAGGCTCTACGAGCAGTACTTC.

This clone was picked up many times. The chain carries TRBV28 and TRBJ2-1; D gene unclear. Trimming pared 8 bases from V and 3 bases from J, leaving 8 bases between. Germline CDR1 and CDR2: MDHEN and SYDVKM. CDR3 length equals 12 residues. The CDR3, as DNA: TGTGCCAGCCTCCAAAGCTACAATGAGCAGTTCTTC. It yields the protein CASLQSYNEQFF. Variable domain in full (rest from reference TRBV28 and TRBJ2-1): DVKVTQSSRYLVKRTGEKVFLECVQDMDHENMFWYRQDPGLGLRLIYFSYDVKMKEKGDIPEGYSVSREKKERFSLILESASTNQTSMYLCASLQSYNEQFFGPGTRLTVL.

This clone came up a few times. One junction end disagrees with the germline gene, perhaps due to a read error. The CDR3 bases are TGTGCCAGTGGGGTTCACCGTTCCTACGAGCAGCACTTC. Amino acid sequence: CASGVHRSYEQHF. The chain carries TRBV15 and TRBJ2-7; D not certain. CDR3 size: 13 residues. The germline gives CDR1 LNHNV, CDR2 YYDKDF (reference sequence).